This T cell receptor beta chain was identified during a study of T-cell reconstitution after alpha-beta-depleted transplantation in children (dated by TCRdb to the mid-2010s). As for the study more broadly: Using TCR repertoire profiling, the study quantitatively followed how T-cell immune reconstitution unfolded in children after TCRalphabeta/CD19-depleted allogeneic hematopoietic cell transplantation.

What the treatment or condition label conveys for this sample: allogeneic hematopoietic cell transplantation with graft depleted of TCRalphabeta T cells and CD19 B cells. The children who served as transplant recipients had been given grafts of TCRalphabeta/CD19-depleted allogeneic hematopoietic cells. Libraries were made using PCR. Sequenced using an Illumina HiSeq 2500. TCR library preparation used molecular barcoding, with unique molecular identifiers applied to normalize quantification of the TCRbeta repertoire. Through fastp at Q25 and MiXCR, TCRdb rebuilt clones from the public reads, retaining in-frame beta chains. Entries that share a CDR3 protein sequence are merged under the most common genes and DNA. This sample comprises about 280,000 distinct CDR3 sequences, 11% of them detected only once. Jointly, the top ten make up less than 25% of the sample. This clonotype was picked up many times. Its antigen is still unknown. Per-base qualities were not stored, and no clone one base away is much larger.

Overall study outcomes, separate from this receptor: The frequencies of hyperexpanded clones fell over the following months, and after one year, T-cell counts and TCRbeta diversity were mostly attributed to newly produced T cells. The apparently early alphabetaT-cell count recovery about two months after transplant was reportedly dependent on only several hundred rapidly expanded clones derived from non-depleted graft cells. In some patients, the high TCRbeta diversity seen at day 60 was put down to recipient T cells and intrathymic progenitors that had survived conditioning.

The receptor was isolated from a male patient between 2 and 10 years old who had a stem cell transplant for chronic granulomatous disease, so the T cells may come from the graft donor. The sequencing here drew on peripheral blood, taken 180 days after TCRalphabeta/CD19-depleted stem cell transplant.

Here the CDR3 is given as CASSVGGLQGNQPQHF. In nucleotide form, the sequence is TGTGCCAGCAGTGTTGGGGGCCTTCAAGGGAATCAGCCCCAGCATTTT. The rearranged segments are TRBV25-1 and TRBJ1-5; perhaps TRBD1 is the D gene, with 6 bases matching. The CDR3 sequence holds 16 residues, the cysteine and phenylalanine included. CDR3 DNA is the only sequence kept; it has 48 bases, read in frame from the first base. The junction carries 17 bases between V and J, which are trimmed by 4 bases and 4 bases respectively. Via the germline V gene, CDR1 is MGHDK and CDR2 SYGVNS.